These 19 T cell receptor beta chains were sequenced from one sample in a study of cytomegalovirus exposure and HLA in healthy donors. In the PCR, 60 Vbeta and 13 Jbeta primers were used. Assay used: immunoSEQ multiplex PCR; TCRdb lists only in-frame clones, some missing. The sample includes approximately 130,000 clones, around four fifths of them seen just once. The sample comprised PBMCs. Receptors were obtained from a man in his forties in good health and CMV-seronegative.

The chain uses TRBV28 and TRBJ2-3; 11 bases agree with TRBD2. CDR1 is MDHEN, CDR2 SYDVKM, per germline. The trim removed 5 bases at V and 6 bases at J, leaving 10 bases unmatched. The CDR3 spans 16 residues. The CDR3 DNA sequence: TGTGCCAGCAGTCTATCTAGCGGGGGGCCAGGGGATACGCAGTATTTT. It specifies CASSLSSGGPGDTQYF.

This chain connects TRBV13 to TRBJ1-3; D may be TRBD1 (5 bases). The CDR3 totals 14 residues. Germline lookup yields CDR1 PRHDT and CDR2 FYEKMQ (reference sequence). V was shortened by 1 base and J by 4 bases, with 8 bases between the two germline ends. The CDR3 spells CASSLDRPGNTIYF. The CDR3 nucleotides read TGTGCCAGCAGCTTAGACAGGCCCGGAAACACCATATATTTT.

V is TRBV21-1 and J is TRBJ1-5; TRBD1 reflects the table's D call only, with no check against the DNA. TRBV21-1 represents a pseudogene. The CDR3 has 15 amino acids. CDR3 protein: CASSKYSGANQPQHF. CDR3 sequence (DNA): TGTGCCAGCAGCAAATACTCTGGGGCGAATCAGCCCCAGCATTTT.

The gene calls are TRBV25-1 and TRBJ2-5; 11 nucleotides align to TRBD2. Trimming at V came to 5 bases and at J to 4 bases, leaving 9 bases not matched to a gene. CDR1 is MGHDK, CDR2 SYGVNS, per germline. The CDR3 consists of 16 residues. The CDR3 DNA follows: TGTGCCAGCAGTCCGACTAGCGGGGACGAAGGAGAGACCCAGTACTTC. Its protein product is CASSPTSGDEGETQYF.

The rearrangement links TRBV18 to TRBJ2-1, with 9 bases matching TRBD2. The germline gives CDR1 KGHSH, CDR2 LQKENI. The junction had 11 bases not matched to a gene; V was cut back by 5 bases and J by 3 bases. The CDR3 is made up of 17 amino acids. CDR3 in DNA: TGTGCCAGCTCAGCCGATACCGAAGCGGGAGGCTACAATGAGCAGTTCTTC. Its translation is CASSADTEAGGYNEQFF.

This clone occurred a few times. This rearrangement joins TRBV29-1 to TRBJ2-7; 8 positions agree with TRBD1. The J segment lost 4 bases and the V segment lost 3 bases, leaving 8 bases of the junction unmatched. The CDR3 covers 14 residues. CDR1 is SQVTM and CDR2 is ANQGSEA in the germline V gene. CDR3 coding DNA: TGCAGCGTTGACGGACAGGGCGTTGCTTACGAGCAGTACTTC. It yields the protein CSVDGQGVAYEQYF.

The rearrangement joins TRBV5-6 to TRBJ2-5; TRBD2 might be the D (7 bases). Trimming left V 5 bases short and J 1 base short, with 9 bases between. CDR1 and CDR2 (germline): SGHDT, YYEEEE. The CDR3 extends over 13 amino acids. CDR3 sequence (DNA): TGTGCCAGCAGGGGGGGGGCCCAAGAGACCCAGTACTTC. Translated: CASRGGAQETQYF.

V gene TRBV30 combines with J gene TRBJ2-1, with 10 bases that match TRBD1. V shed 8 bases, J shed 3 bases, and the junction held 7 bases outside the gene matches. CDR3 length: 14 amino acids. Germline V gives CDR1 GTSNPN, CDR2 SVGIG (reference sequence). CDR3 bases: TGTGCCCTGGGCGGGACAGGGGTCTACAATGAGCAGTTCTTC. As protein: CALGGTGVYNEQFF. The entire variable domain, with the rest obtained from reference TRBV30 and TRBJ2-1, is as follows: SQTIHQWPATLVQPVGSPLSLECTVEGTSNPNLYWYRQAAGRGLQLLFYSVGIGQISSEVPQNLSASRPQDRQFILSSKKLLLSDSGFYLCALGGTGVYNEQFFGPGTRLTVL.

This chain connects TRBV27 to TRBJ1-6; D gene unclear. Germline V gene data show CDR1 as MNHEY and CDR2 as SMNVEV (reference sequence). The CDR3 runs to 12 residues. Between the trimmed V and J ends, which lost 7 bases and 7 bases, there was a span of 8 bases. The CDR3 here is CASKAGNSPLHF. CDR3 DNA sequence: TGTGCCAGCAAGGCGGGGAATTCACCCCTCCACTTT.

This clone was picked up one time. The chain recombines TRBV19 with TRBJ2-1; the match to TRBD1 covers 7 bases. The germline gives CDR1 LNHDA, CDR2 SQIVND (reference sequence). The trim removed 4 bases at V and 1 base at J, leaving 1 base unmatched. This CDR3 is 14 amino acids long. CDR3 in DNA: TGTGCCAGTAGTACGGGACAGTCCTACAATGAGCAGTTCTTC. Its translation is CASSTGQSYNEQFF.

V gene TRBV4-2 combines with J gene TRBJ2-2; TRBD2 matches at 9 bases. CDR3 size: 21 residues. V trimming: 0 bases; J trimming: 0 bases; junction bases outside the gene matches: 14. Germline values: CDR1 LGHNA, CDR2 YNFKEQ. The CDR3 DNA reads as TGTGCCAGCAGCCAAGATTTGCCCGCCACTACTAGCGGGCCGAACACCGGGGAGCTGTTTTTT. Its translation: CASSQDLPATTSGPNTGELFF.

This chain connects TRBV7-9 to TRBJ2-7, with 7 bases lining up with TRBD1. Germline assignment: CDR1 SEHNR and CDR2 FQNEAQ (reference sequence). The ends lost 1 base at V and 3 bases at J; junction bases unmatched: 3. The length of the CDR3 is 14 residues. This chain's CDR3 is CASSLGGQYYEQYF. CDR3 nucleotide sequence: TGTGCCAGCAGCTTAGGGGGACAGTACTACGAGCAGTACTTC. The complete variable domain, with remaining parts taken from reference TRBV7-9 and TRBJ2-7, reads DTGVSQNPRHKITKRGQNVTFRCDPISEHNRLYWYRQTLGQGPEFLTYFQNEAQLEKSRLLSDRFSAERPKGSFSTLEIQRTEQGDSAMYLCASSLGGQYYEQYFGPGTRLTVT.

This chain uses TRBV25-1 with TRBJ2-7, with 8 bases lining up with TRBD2. With 4 bases clipped from V and 2 bases from J, the junction kept 7 bases outside the gene matches. The CDR3 covers 15 residues. The germline V gene encodes CDR1 MGHDK and CDR2 SYGVNS. The CDR3: CASSGGAGVTYEQYF. CDR3 DNA sequence: TGTGCCAGCAGTGGAGGAGCGGGAGTGACCTACGAGCAGTACTTC.

The CDR3 DNA reads TGTGCCAGCAGCCCGAGGACACCTGGTCGAGGTGATGAGCAGTTCTTC. Translation gives CASSPRTPGRGDEQFF. This chain connects TRBV12-1 to TRBJ2-1; TRBD1, the table's D call, was not compared with the DNA. TRBV12-1 is labeled a pseudogene. This CDR3 is 16 amino acids long.

V usage is TRBV7-6 and J usage is TRBJ2-2; 7 nucleotides align to TRBD2. Germline V gives CDR1 SGHVS, CDR2 FNYEAQ. CDR3 length: 14 amino acids. J gave up 7 bases and V 6 bases, and 8 bases lay outside the gene matches. The CDR3, as DNA: TGTGCCAGCAGTCTCACTAGCGAAGGCGGGGAGCTGTTTTTT. Protein product: CASSLTSEGGELFF.

The V call is TRBV21-1, the J call TRBJ2-7; the table's D call of TRBD2 was not tested on the DNA. TRBV21-1 constitutes a pseudogene. The CDR3 sequence is 14 residues long. The CDR3 protein is CATSVPSGNYEQYF. CDR3 DNA: TGTGCCACCAGCGTCCCTAGCGGGAATTACGAGCAGTACTTC.

This clone was detected once. This rearrangement joins TRBV19 to TRBJ1-2; D perhaps matches TRBD1 (5 bases). Trimming pared 6 bases from V and 4 bases from J, leaving 12 bases between. This CDR3 contains 13 residues. Germline V lookup: CDR1 LNHDA, CDR2 SQIVND (reference sequence). In DNA form, the CDR3 reads TGTGCCAGTAGCTTGACAGTCGCCTATGGCTACACCTTC. Encoded protein: CASSLTVAYGYTF.

The genes are TRBV27 and TRBJ2-7, with 12 bases lining up with TRBD1. After removal of 0 bases from V and 7 bases from J, the junction contained 4 bases not matched to a gene. The CDR3 has 15 residues. Germline V gene lookup returns CDR1 MNHEY and CDR2 SMNVEV (reference sequence). For the CDR3, the DNA is TGTGCCAGCAGTTTATCCCGGGACAGGGGGCGTGAGCAGTACTTC. Protein sequence: CASSLSRDRGREQYF.

A word on this clone: The same CDR3 also results from other DNA sequences found in this sample. CDR3 in amino acids: CASSLTGSYEQYF. Here the CDR3 DNA reads TGTGCCAGCAGTCTGACAGGTTCCTACGAGCAGTACTTC. The chain couples TRBV27 to TRBJ2-7; D may be TRBD1 (6 bases). From germline, CDR1 is MNHEY and CDR2 SMNVEV (reference sequence). This CDR3 is built from 13 residues. V was clipped by 5 bases and J by 1 base, with 9 bases between them.